This record covers a single T cell receptor beta chain. These data belong to a study of blood T cell repertoires in COVID-19. Study summary: The United States, Italy and Spain provided the acute and convalescent COVID-19 samples. T cells, B-cell-depleted T cells, or PBMCs provided the cDNA or gDNA that served as material.

Between the trimmed V and J ends, which lost 4 bases and 4 bases, there was a span of 10 bases. CDR3 length equals 13 residues. Germline V gives CDR1 SNHLY, CDR2 FYNNEI. As handled by the study authors: Estimation of nucleated cell counts relied on the amplification of reference gene primers. Produced via immunoSEQ multiplex PCR; TCRdb's table is partial and in-frame only. D and trimming were read from the DNA, whereas the V and J calls and clone size are those reported in that table. Among around 220,000 clones listed, about nine tenths were seen once. The J gene is TRBJ1-2, the V gene TRBV2; D possibly corresponds to TRBD1 (6 bases). The receptor was isolated from a man between 45 and 60 years old with acute or convalescent COVID-19. What was sequenced was peripheral blood. CDR3 nucleotides: TGTGCCAGCAGTGCGGGACAAGTCTATGGCTACACCTTC. Its protein is CASSAGQVYGYTF.